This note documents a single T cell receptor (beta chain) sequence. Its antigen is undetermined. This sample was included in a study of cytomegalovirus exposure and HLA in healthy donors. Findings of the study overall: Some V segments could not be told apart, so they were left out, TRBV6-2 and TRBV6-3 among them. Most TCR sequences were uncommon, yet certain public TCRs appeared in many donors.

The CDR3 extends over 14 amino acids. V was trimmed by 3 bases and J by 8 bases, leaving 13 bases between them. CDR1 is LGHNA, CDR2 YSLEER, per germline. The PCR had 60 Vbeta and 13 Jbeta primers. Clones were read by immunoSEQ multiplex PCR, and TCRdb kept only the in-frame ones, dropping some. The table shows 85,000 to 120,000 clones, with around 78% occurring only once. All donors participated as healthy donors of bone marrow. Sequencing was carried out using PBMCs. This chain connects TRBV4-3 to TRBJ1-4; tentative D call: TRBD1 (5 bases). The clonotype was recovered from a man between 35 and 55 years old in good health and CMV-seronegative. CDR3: CASSQWGGDEKLFF. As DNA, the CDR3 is TGCGCCAGCAGCCAGTGGGGGGGGGACGAAAAACTGTTTTTT.